Listed here are 21 T cell receptor beta chains from one sample, sequenced in a study of technical replicates of blood from a handful of donors. Repertoires were generated with immunoSEQ multiplex PCR, while TCRdb's copy carries only in-frame clones and drops some. The profile shows roughly 87,000 clones, around 95% of them singletons. Sequencing was performed on T cells isolated from PBMCs. These receptors originate from a human donor in good health.

The chain couples TRBV19 to TRBJ1-2; the D gene is possibly TRBD1 (6 bases). The CDR3 contains 16 residues. The germline CDR1 and CDR2 sequences are LNHDA and SQIVND (reference sequence). Deletions cut 3 bases from V and 3 bases from J, with 17 bases between. CDR3 sequence: CASSMPRGSFDYGYTF. CDR3 sequence (DNA): TGTGCCAGTAGTATGCCCAGGGGAAGTTTCGACTATGGCTACACCTTC.

J is TRBJ2-1 and V is TRBV28, with 11 bases lining up with TRBD2. The CDR3 is made up of 16 amino acids. The germline gives CDR1 MDHEN, CDR2 SYDVKM. Germline trimming cut 3 bases from V and 8 bases from J; bases unmatched to any gene: 9. CDR3 sequence (DNA): TGTGCCAGCAGTTTTCTCACTAGCGGGAGCCCAGATGAGCAGTTCTTC. Translating gives CASSFLTSGSPDEQFF.

This chain joins TRBV12-5 and TRBJ2-2, with 7 bases fitting TRBD2. This CDR3 has 15 residues. V was clipped by 3 bases and J by 0 bases; unmatched bases: 1. In germline, CDR1 is LGHNT, CDR2 FRNRAP. The CDR3 loop is CASGLSGANTGELFF. CDR3 coding DNA: TGTGCTAGTGGTTTAAGCGGGGCGAACACCGGGGAGCTGTTTTTT.

The J gene is TRBJ1-1, the V gene TRBV10-1; a possible D gene is TRBD1 (5 bases). V lost 6 bases and J lost 0, with 8 bases in between. The CDR3 covers 13 residues. In germline, CDR1 is WNHNN, CDR2 SYGVQD (reference sequence). The CDR3 here is CASSGHLNTEAFF. The CDR3 DNA is TGCGCCAGCAGCGGACACTTGAACACTGAAGCTTTCTTT.

This clone was seen a single time. The V gene is TRBV10-2, the J gene TRBJ2-7; TRBD1 is a possible D gene (5 bases). CDR1 is WSHSY, CDR2 SAAADI, per germline. The CDR3 has 12 residues. Trimming pared 8 bases from V and 3 bases from J, leaving 11 bases between. The CDR3 loop reads CASCDSGYEQYF. The DNA of the CDR3 is TGCGCCAGCTGCGACAGTGGCTACGAGCAGTACTTC.

The V and J genes are TRBV29-1 and TRBJ1-2; D is ambiguous. Trimming removed 7 bases at V and 8 bases at J, with 14 bases between. This CDR3 is built from 11 residues. Germline loops: CDR1 SQVTM, CDR2 ANQGSEA. The CDR3, as DNA: TGCAGCGAAGCGACGGTCTGGGGCTACACCTTC. Its protein is CSEATVWGYTF. The variable domain in full, completed from reference TRBV29-1 and TRBJ1-2, reads SAVISQKPSRDICQRGTSLTIQCQVDSQVTMMFWYRQQPGQSLTLIATANQGSEATYESGFVIDKFPISRPNLTFSTLTVSNMSPEDSSIYLCSEATVWGYTFGSGTRLTVV.

The chain is built from TRBV11-2 and TRBJ2-7; D gene uncertain. Between the trimmed V and J ends, which lost 2 bases and 3 bases, there was a span of 8 bases. Germline V gives CDR1 SGHAT, CDR2 FQNNGV. This CDR3 is built from 13 residues. The chain's CDR3 is CASSLNYIYEQYF. The DNA for the CDR3 is TGTGCCAGCAGCTTAAACTACATCTACGAGCAGTACTTC. Full variable domain (remainder filled in from reference TRBV11-2 and TRBJ2-7): EAGVAQSPRYKIIEKRQSVAFWCNPISGHATLYWYQQILGQGPKLLIQFQNNGVVDDSQLPKDRFSAERLKGVDSTLKIQPAKLEDSAVYLCASSLNYIYEQYFGPGTRLTVT.

This clone was counted only a few times. The rearrangement links TRBV5-6 to TRBJ1-5; 7 nucleotides line up with TRBD1. The CDR3 sequence is 18 residues long. The J segment lost 3 bases and the V segment lost 2 bases, leaving 14 bases of the junction unmatched. The V gene's germline CDR1 is SGHDT and CDR2 YYEEEE. CDR3 amino acids: CASSFNRNRGSHNQPQHF. The CDR3 nucleotides read TGTGCCAGCAGCTTCAACCGAAACAGGGGCTCCCACAATCAGCCCCAGCATTTT.

The chain uses TRBV7-6 and TRBJ2-7; D gene unclear. Germline values: CDR1 SGHVS, CDR2 FNYEAQ. V was pared by 5 bases and J by 7 bases, with 15 bases between. The CDR3 runs to 13 residues. This CDR3 is CASSPRPTVEQYF. For the CDR3, the DNA is TGTGCCAGCAGCCCGCGCCCCACGGTTGAGCAGTACTTC.

This chain uses TRBV2 with TRBJ1-5, with a possible D match to TRBD1 (6 bases). This CDR3 is built from 15 residues. CDR1 and CDR2 from the germline V gene are SNHLY and FYNNEI. Deletions cut 2 bases from V and 1 base from J, with 9 bases between. CDR3 nucleotides: TGTGCCAGCAGTGAATCAGGACAGAGCAATCAGCCCCAGCATTTT. Amino acid sequence: CASSESGQSNQPQHF.

The genes are TRBV6-1 and TRBJ2-5; D may be TRBD2 (6 bases). CDR3 size: 14 residues. Per the germline V gene, CDR1 is MNHNS and CDR2 is SASEGT. V was shortened by 8 bases and J by 1 base, with 14 bases between the two germline ends. The CDR3 loop is CASRLVSGQETQYF. DNA of the CDR3: TGTGCCAGCCGACTAGTCTCCGGCCAAGAGACCCAGTACTTC.

This clone was seen only once. The chain carries TRBV6-5 and TRBJ1-1, with D hard to call. The V end lost 0 bases, the J end lost 1 base, and 9 bases lay between the germline ends. Germline V gene lookup returns CDR1 MNHEY and CDR2 SVGAGI. CDR3 length equals 15 residues. The CDR3 DNA reads TGTGCCAGCAGTTACTCGGGAGGAGGGAACACTGAAGCTTTCTTT. Translating gives CASSYSGGGNTEAFF.

This chain connects TRBV7-6 to TRBJ2-1; 14 bases are shared with TRBD2. Germline lookup yields CDR1 SGHVS and CDR2 FNYEAQ. There are 16 residues in the CDR3. J lost 7 bases, V lost 5 bases, and 7 bases had no gene match. CDR3 sequence (DNA): TGTGCCAGCAGCCCTCCGGGACTAGCGGGAGAGAATGAGCAGTTCTTC. Amino acids: CASSPPGLAGENEQFF.

This rearrangement joins TRBV28 to TRBJ1-4, with TRBD1 identical over 10 bases. Looked up from germline, CDR1 is MDHEN and CDR2 is SYDVKM. The CDR3 runs 17 residues. J gave up 2 bases and V 5 bases, and 8 bases lay outside the gene matches. CDR3 sequence (DNA): TGTGCCAGCAGTGGGGGACAGGGGTCATCGACTAATGAAAAACTGTTTTTT. This translates into CASSGGQGSSTNEKLFF.

This chain links TRBV9 with TRBJ2-1; TRBD1 matches at 7 bases. The length of the CDR3 is 15 residues. With 4 bases clipped from V and 6 bases from J, the junction kept 10 bases outside the gene matches. CDR1 is SGDLS and CDR2 is YYNGEE in the germline V gene. CDR3 coding DNA: TGTGCCAGCAGCCACTTGACAGGGCTTCGCAATGAGCAGTTCTTC. The encoded protein is CASSHLTGLRNEQFF.

Regarding this clone: The DNA is left out, because the CDR3 cannot be placed on it with certainty; the CDR3 is given as TCRdb lists it. The V gene is TRBV13, the J gene TRBJ1-3. Germline values: CDR1 PRHDT, CDR2 FYEKMQ (reference sequence). The CDR3 extends over 14 residues, inclusive of both ends. The CDR3 spells CASSTSPAGNTIYF.

This rearrangement joins TRBV25-1 to TRBJ2-5; 11 bases agree with TRBD2. The ends lost 0 bases at V and 6 bases at J; junction bases unmatched: 12. Germline V lookup: CDR1 MGHDK, CDR2 SYGVNS. This CDR3 contains 18 residues. The CDR3 DNA follows: TGTGCCAGCAGTGAATATCGCTTACTAGCGGGGGCCGGGCAGACCCAGTACTTC. It specifies CASSEYRLLAGAGQTQYF.

The genes are TRBV21-1 and TRBJ2-5; no check of the table's D call, TRBD1, against the DNA was made. TRBV21-1 is a pseudogene segment. The CDR3 consists of 17 residues. The CDR3 nucleotides are TGTGCCAGCAGGGGACCAAGCCCGGGACAGTACGGAGAGACCCAGTACTTC. It is translated as CASRGPSPGQYGETQYF.

The table lists this clone with a count of one. V is TRBV5-5 and J is TRBJ2-7; D might be TRBD1 (5 bases). The CDR3 runs to 17 residues. CDR1 is SGHKS, CDR2 YYEKEE, per germline (reference sequence). The V gene lost 0 bases and the J gene lost 7 bases, with 23 bases spanning the gap. CDR3 protein: CASSLGPLRTRRWEQYF. The CDR3, as DNA: TGTGCCAGCAGCTTGGGTCCACTGCGGACACGCCGGTGGGAGCAGTACTTC. The full variable domain, rest sourced from reference TRBV5-5 and TRBJ2-7, is DAGVTQSPTHLIKTRGQQVTLRCSPISGHKSVSWYQQVLGQGPQFIFQYYEKEERGRGNFPDRFSARQFPNYSSELNVNALLLGDSALYLCASSLGPLRTRRWEQYFGPGTRLTVT.

The chain is built from TRBV7-8 and TRBJ2-3, with a tentative D call TRBD2 (6 bases). The CDR3 totals 13 residues. The germline CDR1 and CDR2 sequences are SGHVS and FQNEAQ. Trimming took 4 bases from V and 1 from J, leaving 6 bases between them. The CDR3 spells CASSWGGTDTQYF. CDR3 nucleotide sequence: TGTGCCAGCAGCTGGGGGGGCACAGATACGCAGTATTTT.

The CDR3 nucleotides are TGTGCCAGCAATGGGGGCAAGAAGTCCTACGAGCAGTACTTC. It codes for CASNGGKKSYEQYF. The chain couples TRBV2 to TRBJ2-7; D might be TRBD1 (6 bases). Germline lookup yields CDR1 SNHLY and CDR2 FYNNEI. The V gene lost 7 bases and the J gene lost 1 base, with 14 bases spanning the gap. This CDR3 is 14 amino acids long.